Shown below are 22 T cell receptor beta chains from a single sample sequenced in a study of OX40 agonist ivuxolimab in advanced cancers. The method was immunoSEQ multiplex PCR; TCRdb's version includes in-frame clones alone and lacks a portion of them. The sample includes tens of thousands of clones, 75% to 90% seen only once; the top ten take around 15%. The source was CD4+ or CD8+ T cells sorted from blood, collected in a trial of the OX40 agonist ivuxolimab. These receptor sequences come from an adult with an advanced solid tumor such as melanoma, head and neck, liver or kidney cancer.

In this sample, this clone turned up once. Other DNA sequences in this specimen translate into the identical CDR3. The V call is TRBV19, the J call TRBJ1-5, with TRBD1 as a possible D gene (5 bases). This CDR3 has 14 residues. V was clipped by 3 bases and J by 1 base, with 7 bases between them. Germline V gene lookup returns CDR1 LNHDA and CDR2 SQIVND (reference sequence). In nucleotides, the CDR3 is TGTGCCAGTAGTATTCGGGACAGCAATCAGCCCCAGCATTTT. Translating gives CASSIRDSNQPQHF.

This clone came up once. This chain joins TRBV18 and TRBJ2-7; no clear D gene. Germline V CDR1 and CDR2: KGHSH, LQKENI. Trimming pared 0 bases from V and 3 bases from J, leaving 6 bases between. This CDR3 region has 13 residues. The CDR3 bases are TGTGCCAGCTCACCACCTGACAACTACGAGCAGTACTTC. Its protein is CASSPPDNYEQYF.

The chain uses TRBV14 and TRBJ2-1; 8 bases agree with TRBD2. Unmatched junction bases numbered 12, after V lost 4 bases and J lost 4 bases. CDR3 length: 17 amino acids. In germline, CDR1 is SGHDN, CDR2 FVKESK. The CDR3 nucleotides are TGTGCCAGCAGCCCTACAACAAGGCGGGAGGCGTACAATGAGCAGTTCTTC. Amino acids: CASSPTTRREAYNEQFF.

CDR3 nucleotides: TGTGCCAGCAGCCCCGAGGGTAGTCGGTACGAGCAGTACTTC. Its translation: CASSPEGSRYEQYF. The chain uses TRBV7-9 and TRBJ2-7; tentatively, D is TRBD2 (5 bases). Germline V gene data show CDR1 as SEHNR and CDR2 as FQNEAQ (reference sequence). V was pared by 5 bases and J by 4 bases, with 15 bases between. The CDR3 runs 14 residues.

The table lists this clone with a few counts. The chain uses TRBV5-1 and TRBJ1-5; D possibly corresponds to TRBD1 (5 bases). The CDR3 totals 14 residues. The germline V gene encodes CDR1 SGHRS and CDR2 YFSETQ. Deletions cut 1 base from V and 5 bases from J, with 10 bases between. The CDR3 sequence: CASSLTGPDQPQHF. The DNA of the CDR3 is TGCGCCAGCAGCTTGACGGGACCCGATCAGCCCCAGCATTTT. Supplemented by reference TRBV5-1 and TRBJ1-5, the full variable domain reads KAGVTQTPRYLIKTRGQQVTLSCSPISGHRSVSWYQQTPGQGLQFLFEYFSETQRNKGNFPGRFSGRQFSNSRSEMNVSTLELGDSALYLCASSLTGPDQPQHFGDGTRLSIL.

The V and J genes are TRBV15 and TRBJ2-5; 9 bases fit TRBD2. The V gene's germline CDR1 is LNHNV and CDR2 YYDKDF (reference sequence). The V segment lost 0 bases and the J segment 3 bases; nucleotides outside the gene matches: 8. The CDR3 length is 17 residues. The CDR3 coding sequence is TGTGCCACCAGCAGAGATCAGACTAGCGGAGGTAAAGAGACCCAGTACTTC. As protein: CATSRDQTSGGKETQYF. Complete variable domain (other parts from reference TRBV15 and TRBJ2-5): DAMVIQNPRYQVTQFGKPVTLSCSQTLNHNVMYWYQQKSSQAPKLLFHYYDKDFNNEADTPDNFQSRRPNTSFCFLDIRSPGLGDTAMYLCATSRDQTSGGKETQYFGPGTRLLVL.

This clone appeared a single time. The rearrangement uses TRBV7-9 and TRBJ2-7, with 7 bases that match TRBD2. V lost 5 bases, J lost 0 bases, and 7 bases stayed unmatched. The CDR3 runs 15 residues. In germline, CDR1 is SEHNR, CDR2 FQNEAQ (reference sequence). In DNA form, the CDR3 reads TGTGCCAGCAGCCCTTCTAGCGGATCCTCCTACGAGCAGTACTTC. This translates into CASSPSSGSSYEQYF.

V usage is TRBV5-4 and J usage is TRBJ1-4; D uncertain. The CDR3 totals 13 residues. V lost 0 bases and J lost 5, with 5 bases in between. Germline V gene data show CDR1 as SGHNT and CDR2 as YYREEE (reference sequence). The CDR3, as DNA: TGTGCCAGCAGCTTGGGGTACAATGAAAAACTGTTTTTT. Amino acid sequence: CASSLGYNEKLFF.

The CDR3 nucleotides are TGTGCCAGCAGTTTGACTAGCGGCTACAATGAGCAGTTCTTC. Residues: CASSLTSGYNEQFF. The rearrangement uses TRBV27 and TRBJ2-1, with 9 bases aligning to TRBD2. Per germline, CDR1 MNHEY and CDR2 SMNVEV (reference sequence). V lost 3 bases to trimming and J lost 3 bases; unmatched junction nucleotides: 0. CDR3 length: 14 residues.

The DNA of the CDR3 is TGTGCCAGCAGCTTAGGTCTAGCACTAGAAAATGAGCAGTTCTTC. It translates to CASSLGLALENEQFF. The chain uses TRBV7-9 and TRBJ2-1; D may be TRBD2 (5 bases). CDR3 length equals 15 residues. Germline V gene data show CDR1 as SEHNR and CDR2 as FQNEAQ (reference sequence). Deletions cut 1 base from V and 7 bases from J, with 14 bases between.

The J gene is TRBJ2-1, the V gene TRBV6-1, with 7 bases identical to TRBD1. The germline V gene encodes CDR1 MNHNS and CDR2 SASEGT. V was pared by 4 bases and J by 0 bases, with 9 bases of the junction left unmatched. This CDR3 spans 17 amino acids. Written as DNA, the CDR3 is TGTGCCAGCAGTGGGACGGGACAGTGGAGCTCCTACAATGAGCAGTTCTTC. Its translation is CASSGTGQWSSYNEQFF.

The gene calls are TRBV2 and TRBJ2-7, with TRBD2 matching 8 bases. This CDR3 is built from 14 residues. Losses at the gene ends were 6 bases for V and 5 bases for J; bases not matched to a gene: 9. The V gene's germline CDR1 is SNHLY and CDR2 FYNNEI. DNA for the CDR3: TGTGCCAGCAGCCAACTAGCGGAGGGGGACGAGCAGTACTTC. This sequence encodes CASSQLAEGDEQYF.

This clone was counted once. V usage is TRBV19 and J usage is TRBJ1-2; D remains unclear. CDR1 is LNHDA and CDR2 is SQIVND in the germline V gene (reference sequence). Trimming shortened V by 4 bases and J by 4 bases, and 7 bases separated the two germline ends. This CDR3 is built from 12 residues. CDR3 amino acids: CASSSWSYGYTF. As DNA, the CDR3 is TGTGCCAGTAGTAGTTGGTCCTATGGCTACACCTTC.

This clone occurred once. The CDR3: CASRDRSLSYNEQFF. DNA of the CDR3: TGTGCCAGCAGAGACAGGAGTTTATCCTACAATGAGCAGTTCTTC. The chain links TRBV6-1 to TRBJ2-1; tentatively, D is TRBD1 (6 bases). Germline values: CDR1 MNHNS, CDR2 SASEGT. CDR3 length: 15 amino acids. Trimming took 6 bases from V and 1 from J, leaving 13 bases between them.

This clone occurred once. CDR3 nucleotides: TGTGCCAGCAGTCCTGGAGGGTGGGGTAACTATGGCTACACCTTC. Translation gives CASSPGGWGNYGYTF. J is TRBJ1-2 and V is TRBV27; D ambiguous. Germline CDR1 reads MNHEY; CDR2 reads SMNVEV (reference sequence). V lost 5 bases to trimming and J lost 1 base, with 14 bases between them. The CDR3 length is 15 residues.

Notes on this clone: The sample holds other DNA sequences that translate to the same CDR3. This chain joins TRBV28 and TRBJ2-2, with D perhaps TRBD2 (6 bases). Looked up from germline, CDR1 is MDHEN and CDR2 is SYDVKM. Trimming shortened V by 3 bases and J by 2 bases, and 7 bases separated the two germline ends. CDR3 length equals 14 residues. Written as DNA, the CDR3 is TGTGCCAGCAGTTTGGGACTCAACACCGGGGAGCTGTTTTTT. This gives the protein CASSLGLNTGELFF.

The V call is TRBV9, the J call TRBJ2-7; TRBD2 agrees at 9 bases. Germline CDR1 reads SGDLS; CDR2 reads YYNGEE. V lost 2 bases and J lost 6; bases outside the gene matches: 3. The CDR3 is 13 amino acids. This chain's CDR3 is CASSVLAGSEQYF. Written as DNA, the CDR3 is TGTGCCAGCAGCGTCCTAGCGGGATCCGAGCAGTACTTC.

The chain couples TRBV5-8 to TRBJ1-1, with 10 bases fitting TRBD1. J gave up 6 bases and V 2 bases, and 4 bases lay outside the gene matches. The V gene's germline CDR1 is SGHTS and CDR2 YDEGEE. The CDR3 totals 14 residues. CDR3 residues: CASSFGTGVSEAFF. The CDR3 region has the DNA TGTGCCAGCAGCTTCGGGACAGGGGTTTCTGAAGCTTTCTTT.

This sequence joins TRBV7-9 and TRBJ2-2, with 7 bases lining up with TRBD2. V lost 4 bases to trimming and J lost 0 bases; unmatched junction nucleotides: 2. CDR3 length equals 15 residues. CDR1 and CDR2 from the germline V gene are SEHNR and FQNEAQ (reference sequence). CDR3 sequence (DNA): TGTGCCAGCAGCTCGAGCGGGGCGAACACCGGGGAGCTGTTTTTT. It translates to CASSSSGANTGELFF.

This clone has only one observation. This chain links TRBV5-4 with TRBJ2-7; 9 bases map to TRBD2. The ends lost 2 bases at V and 5 bases at J; junction bases unmatched: 8. Germline V CDR1 and CDR2: SGHNT, YYREEE (reference sequence). The CDR3 consists of 15 residues. CDR3 DNA sequence: TGTGCCAGCAGCTTCTGGGCGGGAGGGCCCCACGAGCAGTACTTC. Its translation: CASSFWAGGPHEQYF. Combining the CDR3 with reference TRBV5-4 and TRBJ2-7 gives the whole variable domain ETGVTQSPTHLIKTRGQQVTLRCSSQSGHNTVSWYQQALGQGPQFIFQYYREEENGRGNFPPRFSGLQFPNYSSELNVNALELDDSALYLCASSFWAGGPHEQYFGPGTRLTVT.

The chain has TRBV4-2 and TRBJ1-1; tentative D call: TRBD1 (5 bases). The V end lost 0 bases, the J end lost 4 bases, and 9 bases lay between the germline ends. CDR3 length equals 14 residues. Germline CDR1 LGHNA, CDR2 YNFKEQ. For the CDR3, the DNA is TGTGCCAGCAGCCAAGACAACGGGGGCACTGAAGCTTTCTTT. Protein sequence: CASSQDNGGTEAFF.

The chain recombines TRBV27 with TRBJ1-2; no firm D call. Deletions cut 0 bases from V and 6 bases from J, with 8 bases between. This CDR3 is 13 amino acids long. Germline V gene lookup returns CDR1 MNHEY and CDR2 SMNVEV (reference sequence). The chain's CDR3 is CASSLSGFNGYTF. CDR3 nucleotides: TGTGCCAGCAGTTTATCGGGATTTAATGGCTACACCTTC.